The clone carrying this T cell receptor beta chain was recorded only once. What it binds is unknown. Trimming at V came to 2 bases and at J to 5 bases, leaving 5 bases not matched to a gene. The CDR3 totals 17 residues. Germline V gene lookup returns CDR1 MGHRA and CDR2 YSYEKL. This entry is derived from a study of shared clonotypes between healthy human individuals. Libraries were prepared by immunoSEQ multiplex PCR; TCRdb keeps only in-frame clonotypes and omits some of them. The sample contains 2 million to 2.5 million clones, about 92% of which appear only once. Overall study results and limits: Clonotype sharing across a few donors was observed for around 4.8% of naive CD4 clonotypes. Apart from blood, nothing was sampled; tissue repertoires likely differ.

This TCR was sampled from a man between 18 and 35 years old in good health. Some clones in this sample may be carry-over from other donors' samples. This chain connects TRBV4-1 to TRBJ2-5; 16 bases agree with TRBD2. Sequenced: naive CD4+ T cells from PBMCs. As for subset: CD45RA+ positively selected. CDR3 DNA: TGCGCCAGCAGCCAACGTGGGACTAGCGGGAGGGGGGAGACCCAGTACTTC. Residues: CASSQRGTSGRGETQYF.